The present entry profiles one T cell receptor beta chain with its context. Its binding antigen is unknown. Per-nucleotide qualities are absent, and no much larger clonotype sits a single base away. The donors were healthy, HIV-negative adults with no recently reported acute infections or vaccinations. All donors were Caucasian adults living in Nashville, Tennessee, USA. CD4+ T cells were enriched by magnetic negative selection; naive cells were then positively selected on CD45RA, and the negative fraction formed the memory subset. Blood was obtained by leukapheresis, after which PBMCs were separated by Ficoll-Histopaque density gradient centrifugation and cryopreserved in liquid nitrogen vapor phase. Analytical flow cytometry was used to check the purity and quantity of every magnetically sorted T cell population. Each sorted fraction had its genomic DNA isolated and then quantified by UV absorbance on a Nanodrop 2000c.

Using the deep immunoSEQ assay, multiplex PCR amplified TCR CDR3 regions from genomic DNA. Genomic DNA extracted from each cell subset was distributed evenly over all wells of several immunoSEQ 96-well plates, and each plate served as one replicate. For sorted subsets, roughly 200 ng of genomic DNA, equivalent to some 30,000 T cell genomes, went into each replicate PCR. Purified libraries were quantified with a Qubit 3.0 fluorometer, sized on a Bioanalyzer 2100, and re-quantified with the KAPA Library Quantification kit. A separate single-read 150-cycle Illumina NextSeq 550 flow cell was used to sequence each immunoSEQ 96-well plate. The paper's data handling went like this. Because only junctional sequences without quality scores were contained in the immunoSEQ output, filtering matching that applied to full-length reads could not be performed. Sequences were annotated with PyIR, a Python wrapper for IgBLAST v1.9, using IMGT germline references to assign V/J genes and CDR3. Reads were filtered out if the reads had weak V/J assignments (E-value above 1e-6), no CDR3, stop codons, out-of-frame junctions, or ambiguous translated residues. A V3J clonotype was defined by an identical inferred V gene, J gene, and CDR3 amino acid sequence. Percentage overlap between repertoires was calculated by dividing the number of shared unique clonotypes by the size of the smaller repertoire. RTK rarefaction, the Chao1 estimator, and Recon v2.1 estimates of unobserved clonotypes were used to assess repertoire richness. Generation probabilities for all TCRbeta clonotypes obtained by the gDNA method from four donors were computed using OLGA. TCRdb limited this immuneACCESS table to in-frame rearrangements with V and J called. A share of clones is missing; checked studies link under half to unresolved V genes, and the rest is unexplained. V, J and clone size are taken as reported in that table, and D and trimming were inferred from the DNA itself. The sample has more than 2 million clones on record, 85% to 95% of them singletons. The ten largest clones capture more than 0.1% of the sample.

The cysteine opens and the phenylalanine closes a CDR3 of 15 amino acids. The CDR3 DNA has 45 bases and is translated from base 1. Cut back by 3 bases and 5 bases, the V and J ends lie 13 bases apart. According to the germline V gene (reference sequence), CDR1 reads LNHDA and CDR2 reads SQIVND. The data belong to a study of shared clonotypes between healthy human individuals (dated by TCRdb to 2019 to 2021). Broadly, across the study: The cohort comprised two women and a few men aged 18 to 49 years. For each donor, three plates each were used for CD4 naive and CD4 memory, two plates were used for CD8 naive, and one plate was used for CD8 memory. The study deeply sequenced blood TCR repertoires of about five healthy adults to estimate repertoire size and the extent of clonotype sharing between individuals. To increase sequencing depth and limit assay-specific biases, different laboratories used diverse techniques to prepare libraries and sequence TCR repertoires. Leukapheresis yielded between about 0.94 and 8.9 billion PBMCs per donor.

Here is what the overall study found, with its caveats: Compared with non-shared clonotypes, clonotypes shared by all four sorted-subset donors had higher generation probabilities. The genetic and exposure-history diversity represented was limited by the small number of donors. Pairwise subsampling indicated that sequencing depth was expected to affect the degree of clonotype sharing among donors. Naive subsets generally had larger estimated clonotype richness than memory subsets did. Sharing across several donors was observed for approximately 5% of naive CD4, about 4% of naive CD8, 2% to 2.5% of memory CD4, and approximately 0.41% of memory CD8 clonotypes. Incomplete sequencing was indicated by rarefaction of sorted-subset datasets, despite the large sequencing depth. Sampling was restricted to blood, and TCR repertoires in tissue are likely to differ from TCR repertoires in blood.

The chain is assembled from TRBV19 and TRBJ1-4; TRBD1 might be the D gene, on 5 matching bases. Input material: naive CD4+ T cells sorted from blood. The sample's cell subset or site, from its label and the paper: CD45RA+ positively selected. This sequence originates from a man aged 18 to 29 in good health. DNA sequence: TGTGCCAGTAGTATCGGGGCGACAGTGAATGAAAAACTGTTTTTT. Its protein product is CASSIGATVNEKLFF.